These T cell receptor beta chains were read from a single sample in a study of blood T cell repertoires in COVID-19. Here immunoSEQ multiplex PCR was the method, and the copy in TCRdb shows in-frame clones only, minus some. The sample carries about 180,000 clones, about nine tenths recorded once. The sample was peripheral blood. These receptors were taken from a woman between 45 and 65 years old with acute or convalescent COVID-19. The CDR3 runs from the conserved cysteine through the conserved F or W. D genes are given only for firm matches. Rows may omit the clone size; those that give it use once, few, many or a size class.

J: TRBJ2-3
D: TRBD2
size: .
V: TRBV30
length: 15
DNA: TGTGCCTGGAGTGTATATAGCGGGGGGGCAGATACGCAGTATTTT
CDR3: CAWSVYSGGADTQYF

J: TRBJ1-2
D: .
size: .
V: TRBV5-1
length: 14
DNA: TGCGCCAGCAGCTTTGGGGGGAAAAACTATGGCTACACCTTC
CDR3: CASSFGGKNYGYTF

J: TRBJ2-3
D: TRBD2
size: once
V: TRBV20-1
length: 17
DNA: TGCAGTGCTAGTCGCCCGCCAGCGGGGGGCCGCACAGATACGCAGTATTTT
CDR3: CSASRPPAGGRTDTQYF

J: TRBJ1-1
D: TRBD1
size: .
V: TRBV12-5
length: 13
DNA: TGTGCTAGCATGAGGGGGCAATACACTGAAGCTTTCTTT
CDR3: CASMRGQYTEAFF

J: TRBJ1-1
D: TRBD1
size: .
V: TRBV7-2
length: 14
DNA: TGTGCCAGCAGGGGGGACAGGATGAACACTGAAGCTTTCTTT
CDR3: CASRGDRMNTEAFF

J: TRBJ1-2
D: TRBD1
size: once
V: TRBV5-4
length: 15
DNA: TGTGCCAGCAGCCTCGACCTGACAGGGAACTATGGCTACACCTTC
CDR3: CASSLDLTGNYGYTF

J: TRBJ1-2
D: TRBD1
size: .
V: TRBV18
length: 14
DNA: TGTGCCAGCTCTCATGGACAGGCGACCTATGGCTACACCTTC
CDR3: CASSHGQATYGYTF

J: TRBJ2-7
D: TRBD1
size: .
V: TRBV18
length: 14
DNA: TGTGCCAGCTCACCAAGACAGGGTACCTACGAGCAGTACTTC
CDR3: CASSPRQGTYEQYF

J: TRBJ2-3
D: .
size: .
V: TRBV18
length: 15
DNA: TGTGCCAGCTCACCAGAACAGGGATACACAGATACGCAGTATTTT
CDR3: CASSPEQGYTDTQYF

J: TRBJ1-1
D: TRBD1
size: .
V: TRBV2
length: 14
DNA: TGTGCCAGCAGTGAAGGACAGGGACCCTCAGAAGCTTTCTTT
CDR3: CASSEGQGPSEAFF